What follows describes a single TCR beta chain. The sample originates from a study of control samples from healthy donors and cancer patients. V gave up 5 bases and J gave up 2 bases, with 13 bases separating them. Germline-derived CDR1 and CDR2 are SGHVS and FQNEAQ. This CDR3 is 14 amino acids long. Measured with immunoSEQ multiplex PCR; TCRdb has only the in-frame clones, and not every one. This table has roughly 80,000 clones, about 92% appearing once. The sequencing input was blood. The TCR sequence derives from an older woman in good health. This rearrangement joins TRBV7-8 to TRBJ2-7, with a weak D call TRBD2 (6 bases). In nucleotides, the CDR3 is TGTGCCAGCAGCCCCCTAGCGTACACCTACGAGCAGTACTTC. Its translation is CASSPLAYTYEQYF.